This T cell receptor (beta chain) is drawn from a study of blood T cell repertoires in COVID-19. Study as a whole: COVID-19 samples collected from the United States, Italy and Spain covered acute and convalescent phases. Sample material is recorded as cDNA or gDNA derived from T cells, B-cell-depleted T cells, or PBMCs.

Original analysis: Reference gene primer amplification in the assay estimated nucleated cell counts. The table came from immunoSEQ multiplex PCR; TCRdb's copy has only in-frame clones and leaves some out. The V and J calls and clone size come from that table; D and trimming were worked out from the DNA. The sample includes around 400,000 clones, more than 80% of them seen just once. The sequenced sample was peripheral blood. This receptor was identified in a man aged 40-50 years with acute or convalescent COVID-19.

CDR3 nucleotide sequence: TGCGCCAGCAGCCAGCAATACCGACAGAACTATGGCTACACCTTC. It is translated as CASSQQYRQNYGYTF. The chain combines TRBV4-3 with TRBJ1-2; weak D call: TRBD1 (5 bases). Germline lookup yields CDR1 LGHNA and CDR2 YSLEER. The V end was cut by 3 bases, the J end by 2 bases, with 13 bases between. The CDR3 loop spans 15 amino acids.